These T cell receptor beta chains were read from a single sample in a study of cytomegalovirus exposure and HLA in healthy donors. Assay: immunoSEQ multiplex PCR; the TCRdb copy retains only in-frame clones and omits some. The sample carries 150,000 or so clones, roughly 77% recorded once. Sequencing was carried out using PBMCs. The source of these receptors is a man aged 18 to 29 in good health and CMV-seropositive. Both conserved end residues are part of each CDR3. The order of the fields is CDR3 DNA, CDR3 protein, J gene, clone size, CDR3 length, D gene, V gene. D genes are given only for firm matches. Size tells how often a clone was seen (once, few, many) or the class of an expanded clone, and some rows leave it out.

TGTGCCAGTAGTATAACAGGGACAGTGGCCGGGGAGCTGTTTTTT | CASSITGTVAGELFF | TRBJ2-2 | - | 15 | TRBD1 | TRBV19
TGTGCCAGCGCTAAGACTAATCCACAAGACGGCACAGATACGCAGTATTTT | CASAKTNPQDGTDTQYF | TRBJ2-3 | - | 17 | - | TRBV5-4
TGTGCCAGCAGCGTAGGGAGCGGAGCGAACACCGGGGAGCTGTTTTTT | CASSVGSGANTGELFF | TRBJ2-2 | - | 16 | - | TRBV9
TGTGCCAGCCGCCCGACAAAGGGGGCAACTAATGAAAAACTGTTTTTT | CASRPTKGATNEKLFF | TRBJ1-4 | - | 16 | - | TRBV7-9
TGTGCCAGCAGTCAGGGGTATACGCAGTATTTT | CASSQGYTQYF | TRBJ2-3 | - | 11 | - | TRBV27
TGTGCCAGCACTTTGACTAGCGGCACCTCCTACGAGCAGTACTTC | CASTLTSGTSYEQYF | TRBJ2-7 | - | 15 | TRBD2 | TRBV6-5
TGTGCCAGCAACCTGATCGAGTCAAGCTCCTACAATGAGCAGTTCTTC | CASNLIESSSYNEQFF | TRBJ2-1 | - | 16 | - | TRBV7-9
TGTGCCAGCAGTGGGGGGACAGGGACCGAGGCTTTCTTT | CASSGGTGTEAFF | TRBJ1-1 | - | 13 | TRBD1 | TRBV28
TGTGCCAGCAGCAACAGGGTCGGTGGCTACACCTTC | CASSNRVGGYTF | TRBJ1-2 | few | 12 | - | TRBV27
TGTGCCAGCTCACCACGCCAGGCATCGACCAATCAGCCCCAGCATTTT | CASSPRQASTNQPQHF | TRBJ1-5 | - | 16 | - | TRBV18
TGTGCCAGCTCTATAACAGGGGGTTATAATGAGCAGTTCTTC | CASSITGGYNEQFF | TRBJ2-1 | few | 14 | TRBD1 | TRBV2